The 19 T cell receptor beta chains in this list originate from one sample, sequenced in a study of spatial heterogeneity in lung cancer. TCRdb called the 5' RACE reads again in MiXCR, with one record for every CDR3 protein. Of about 2,900 distinct CDR3 sequences detected, about 15% appear once; the ten largest clones hold 20% to 25%. Time point: sample taken at primary tumor resection. The specimen comprised normal lung tissue next to the tumor, sampled at surgery. Source of these receptors: a female donor with early-stage non-small cell lung cancer.

Only one count was recorded for this clonotype. V gene TRBV11-1 combines with J gene TRBJ2-7; D gene ambiguous. The V end lost 1 base, the J end lost 2 bases, and 3 bases lay between the germline ends. Looked up from germline, CDR1 is SGHAT and CDR2 is FQDESV (reference sequence). This CDR3 spans 12 amino acids. Written as DNA, the CDR3 is TGTGCCAGCAGCTTAGGCACCTACGAGCAGTACTTC. Protein product: CASSLGTYEQYF.

This clonotype was seen a handful of times. The chain links TRBV24-1 to TRBJ2-1, with TRBD2 matching over 11 bases. Germline V gene lookup returns CDR1 KGHDR and CDR2 SFDVKD. CDR3 length: 16 amino acids. V shed 3 bases and J 6 bases; nucleotides not matched to a gene: 6. The DNA of the CDR3 is TGTGCCACCAGTGATACCGGGACTAGCGGCGTCAATGAGCAGTTCTTC. Its protein is CATSDTGTSGVNEQFF.

This clonotype is judged medium-sized. The chain joins TRBV27 to TRBJ1-2; TRBD1 agrees at 7 bases. Germline lookup yields CDR1 MNHEY and CDR2 SMNVEV (reference sequence). This CDR3 has 14 amino acids. V shed 2 bases, J shed 7 bases, and the junction held 7 bases outside the gene matches. Here the CDR3 reads CASSLTQGSSGYTF. As DNA, the CDR3 is TGTGCCAGCAGTTTAACACAGGGGTCCAGTGGCTACACCTTC.

The chain employs TRBV30 and TRBJ2-1; 7 bases are shared with TRBD1. V was clipped by 8 bases and J by 8 bases; unmatched bases: 6. Germline CDR1 and CDR2: GTSNPN and SVGIG (reference sequence). The CDR3 sequence is 11 residues long. In nucleotides, the CDR3 is TGTGCCACCCGGGACAGATATGAGCAGTTCTTC. This translates into CATRDRYEQFF. Full variable domain (rest looked up from reference TRBV30 and TRBJ2-1): SQTIHQWPATLVQPVGSPLSLECTVEGTSNPNLYWYRQAAGRGLQLLFYSVGIGQISSEVPQNLSASRPQDRQFILSSKKLLLSDSGFYLCATRDRYEQFFGPGTRLTVL.

V and J are TRBV3-1 and TRBJ2-7; 8 positions agree with TRBD1. The V segment lost 4 bases and the J segment 2 bases; nucleotides outside the gene matches: 1. Germline assignment: CDR1 LGHDT and CDR2 YNNKEL (reference sequence). This CDR3 comprises 13 residues. The CDR3 region is CASSRQGTYEQYF. In DNA, the CDR3 is TGTGCCAGCAGCCGACAGGGGACCTACGAGCAGTACTTC.

This clonotype is deemed large. The chain's CDR3 is CASAPWGTYEQYF. DNA for the CDR3: TGTGCCAGCGCGCCTTGGGGGACCTACGAGCAGTACTTC. The chain is built from TRBV2 and TRBJ2-7; the D gene could be TRBD1 or TRBD2 (5 bases each). Trimming cost V 8 bases and J 2 bases, with 13 bases left between them. CDR1 and CDR2 (germline): SNHLY, FYNNEI. CDR3 length equals 13 residues.

The chain uses TRBV12-3 or TRBV12-4 and TRBJ2-3, with D possibly TRBD2 on 5 matching bases. V was cut by 4 bases and J by 1 base, with 15 bases left in between. This CDR3 region has 16 residues. CDR3 in amino acids: CASSYPGSAGTDTQYF. The CDR3 DNA sequence: TGTGCCAGCAGTTACCCGGGTAGCGCGGGCACAGATACGCAGTATTTT.

This clonotype rates as medium-sized. The chain recombines TRBV20-1 with TRBJ2-5, with 10 bases fitting TRBD2. CDR1 and CDR2 (germline): DFQATT, SNEGSKA (reference sequence). Trimming cost V 1 base and J 5 bases; bases outside gene matches: 4. The CDR3 has 14 amino acids. The CDR3 protein is CSARGLAGVETQYF. The DNA of the CDR3 is TGCAGTGCTAGAGGACTAGCGGGCGTGGAGACCCAGTACTTC.

By sample share, this clonotype is medium-sized. The rearrangement uses TRBV29-1 and TRBJ2-4; D ambiguous. The CDR3 has 14 residues. CDR1 is SQVTM and CDR2 is ANQGSEA in the germline V gene. V lost 4 bases, J lost 0 bases, and 10 bases lay in between. This CDR3 is CSVVSGLAKNIQYF. Written as DNA, the CDR3 is TGCAGCGTTGTATCTGGATTAGCCAAAAACATTCAGTACTTC.

This chain joins TRBV9 and TRBJ2-1, with 10 bases lining up with TRBD2. Trimming cost V 0 bases and J 7 bases; bases outside gene matches: 7. Germline CDR1 reads SGDLS; CDR2 reads YYNGEE. CDR3 length: 16 amino acids. The CDR3 reads CASSVGTSGVTNEQFF. CDR3 sequence (DNA): TGTGCCAGCAGCGTAGGTACTAGCGGGGTGACAAATGAGCAGTTCTTC.

Judged by abundance, this clonotype is medium-sized (0.01 to 0.1%). The chain employs TRBV2 and TRBJ1-2; no definite D call. The length of the CDR3 is 13 residues. V lost 4 bases, J lost 3 bases, and 9 bases lay in between. Per germline, CDR1 SNHLY and CDR2 FYNNEI. CDR3 protein: CASSVGGHYGYTF. DNA for the CDR3: TGTGCCAGCAGTGTGGGCGGCCACTATGGCTACACCTTC.

The chain has TRBV11-2 and TRBJ1-3; 9 bases align to TRBD1. Germline CDR1 SGHAT, CDR2 FQNNGV. The CDR3 spans 18 residues. With 0 bases clipped from V and 0 bases from J, the junction kept 6 bases outside the gene matches. DNA for the CDR3: TGTGCCAGCAGCTTAGAGGGACAGGGACCCTTCTCTGGAAACACCATATATTTT. It yields the protein CASSLEGQGPFSGNTIYF.

This clonotype is labeled medium-sized. The gene calls are TRBV6-1 and TRBJ2-2; weak D call: TRBD1 (5 bases). V gave up 3 bases and J gave up 5 bases, with 7 bases separating them. This CDR3 comprises 13 residues. Germline loops: CDR1 MNHNS, CDR2 SASEGT. The chain's CDR3 is CASSDRETGELFF. The CDR3 region has the DNA TGTGCCAGCAGTGACAGGGAAACCGGGGAGCTGTTTTTT.

This clonotype is medium-sized. The rearrangement uses TRBV29-1 and TRBJ2-2; 12 nucleotides agree with TRBD2. Germline V gives CDR1 SQVTM, CDR2 ANQGSEA. The CDR3 consists of 17 residues. The chain's CDR3 is CTALAGGPLIDTGELFF. CDR3 bases: TGCACCGCCCTAGCGGGAGGGCCCCTGATAGACACCGGGGAGCTGTTTTTT.

V and J are TRBV11-2 and TRBJ2-3; possible D gene TRBD1, 6 bases. With 4 bases removed from V and 1 base from J, the gap between germline ends came to 12 bases. The CDR3 loop spans 15 amino acids. Germline assignment: CDR1 SGHAT and CDR2 FQNNGV. DNA of the CDR3: TGTGCCAGCAGCTCCCGCAGGGGAGGCACAGATACGCAGTATTTT. Protein sequence: CASSSRRGGTDTQYF.

Sample share makes this clonotype medium-sized. The chain joins TRBV5-6 to TRBJ1-6; D is unresolved. Germline CDR1 and CDR2: SGHDT and YYEEEE. The CDR3 extends over 13 amino acids. V was pared by 6 bases and J by 7 bases, with 11 bases between. CDR3: CASTTAVNSPLHF. The CDR3 nucleotides are TGTGCCAGCACCACCGCGGTCAATTCACCCCTCCACTTT.

By share of the sample, this clonotype is medium-sized (0.01 to 0.1%). The chain carries TRBV20-1 and TRBJ2-7; the D gene is possibly TRBD2 (6 bases). The germline V gene encodes CDR1 DFQATT and CDR2 SNEGSKA (reference sequence). This CDR3 is 12 amino acids long. V lost 3 bases and J lost 0, with 6 bases in between. The CDR3 spells CSASGSSYEQYF. The CDR3 nucleotides are TGCAGTGCTAGCGGGAGCTCCTACGAGCAGTACTTC.

This clonotype is termed medium-sized. CDR3 loop: CASSSGFVDTQYF. The CDR3 DNA reads TGTGCCAGCAGCTCCGGGTTCGTAGATACGCAGTATTTT. The chain recombines TRBV7-6 with TRBJ2-3; D ambiguous. The length of the CDR3 is 13 residues. From germline, CDR1 is SGHVS and CDR2 FNYEAQ. V was cut by 4 bases and J by 5 bases, with 10 bases left in between.

By frequency in the sample, this clonotype is medium-sized. The genes are TRBV5-1 and TRBJ2-2; no definite D call. CDR3 length: 13 residues. In germline, CDR1 is SGHRS, CDR2 YFSETQ. Trimming took 2 bases from V and 6 from J, leaving 8 bases between them. This CDR3 is CASSLSIPGELFF. The CDR3 DNA follows: TGCGCCAGCAGCTTAAGCATCCCCGGGGAGCTGTTTTTT.